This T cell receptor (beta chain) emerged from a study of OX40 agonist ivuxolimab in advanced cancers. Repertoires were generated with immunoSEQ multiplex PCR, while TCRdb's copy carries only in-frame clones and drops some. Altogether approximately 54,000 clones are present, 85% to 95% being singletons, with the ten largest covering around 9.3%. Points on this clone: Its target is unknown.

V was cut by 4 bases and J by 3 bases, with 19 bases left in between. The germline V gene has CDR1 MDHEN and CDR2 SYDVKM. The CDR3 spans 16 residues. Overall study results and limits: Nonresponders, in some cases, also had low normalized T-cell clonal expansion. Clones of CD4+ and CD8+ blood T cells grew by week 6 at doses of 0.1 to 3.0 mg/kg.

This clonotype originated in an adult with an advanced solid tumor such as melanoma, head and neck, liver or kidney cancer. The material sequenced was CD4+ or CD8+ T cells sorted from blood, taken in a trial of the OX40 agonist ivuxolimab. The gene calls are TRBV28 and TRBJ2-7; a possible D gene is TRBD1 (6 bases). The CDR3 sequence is CASSSRDTSTYYEQYF. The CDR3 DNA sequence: TGTGCCAGCAGTTCCCGGGACACCTCAACTTACTACGAGCAGTACTTC.